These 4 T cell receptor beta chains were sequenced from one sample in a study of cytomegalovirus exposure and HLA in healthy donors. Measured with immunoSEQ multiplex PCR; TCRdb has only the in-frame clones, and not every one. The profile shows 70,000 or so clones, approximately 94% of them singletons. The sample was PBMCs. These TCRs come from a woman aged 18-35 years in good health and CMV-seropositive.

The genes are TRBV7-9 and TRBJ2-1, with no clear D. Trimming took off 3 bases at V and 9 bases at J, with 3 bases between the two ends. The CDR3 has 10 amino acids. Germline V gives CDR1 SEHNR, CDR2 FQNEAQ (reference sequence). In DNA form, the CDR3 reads TGTGCCAGCAGCTTCGGTGAGCAGTTCTTC. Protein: CASSFGEQFF.

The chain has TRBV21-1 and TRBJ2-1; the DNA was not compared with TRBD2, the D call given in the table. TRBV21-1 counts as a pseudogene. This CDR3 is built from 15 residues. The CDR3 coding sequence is TGTGCCAGCAGTGAGAGGGCGAGCTCCTACAATGAGCAGTTCTTC. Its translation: CASSERASSYNEQFF.

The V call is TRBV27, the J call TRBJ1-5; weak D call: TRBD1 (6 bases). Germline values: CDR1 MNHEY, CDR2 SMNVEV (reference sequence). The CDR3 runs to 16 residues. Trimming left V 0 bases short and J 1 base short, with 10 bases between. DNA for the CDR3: TGTGCCAGCAGTTTATCGGTAACAGGGAGCAATCAGCCCCAGCATTTT. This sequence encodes CASSLSVTGSNQPQHF.

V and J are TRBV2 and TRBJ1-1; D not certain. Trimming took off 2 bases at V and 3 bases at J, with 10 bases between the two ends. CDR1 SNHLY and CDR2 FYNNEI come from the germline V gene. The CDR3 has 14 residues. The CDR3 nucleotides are TGTGCCAGCAGTGAACCGTGGCAGGACACTGAAGCTTTCTTT. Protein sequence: CASSEPWQDTEAFF.